This entry describes one T cell receptor (beta chain). This entry is derived from a study of blood T cell repertoires in COVID-19. Study context: Whether acute or convalescent, the COVID-19 samples came from the United States, Italy and Spain. Sample material is recorded as cDNA or gDNA derived from T cells, B-cell-depleted T cells, or PBMCs.

In the authors' methods: Nucleated cell number was recorded as an estimate derived from reference gene primer amplification. This table comes from immunoSEQ multiplex PCR, and its TCRdb copy is limited to in-frame clones, with some not included. The V and J calls and clone size were taken over from that table, and D and trimming were inferred from the DNA. The table records 250,000 to 300,000 clones, around nine tenths of them present only once. The CDR3 consists of 18 residues. CDR1 and CDR2 (germline): SGHRS, YFSETQ. The junction had 11 bases not matched to a gene; V was cut back by 0 bases and J by 2 bases.

J is TRBJ1-3 and V is TRBV5-1, with TRBD1 matching 7 bases. This TCR came from a man aged 40-49 years with acute or convalescent COVID-19. The sample comprised peripheral blood. The CDR3 spells CASSLEGTAILAGNTIYF. The CDR3 DNA is TGCGCCAGCAGCTTGGAAGGGACAGCCATTCTGGCTGGAAACACCATATATTTT.